The 17 T cell receptor beta chains below were found in one sample sequenced in a study of CD8 T cells in Susac syndrome. With random hexamers, reverse transcription was performed on about 0.5 to 1 ug of RNA. MiXCR, run by TCRdb on the immunoSEQ multiplex PCR reads, gives a single entry per CDR3 protein. The sample includes roughly 120,000 distinct CDR3 sequences, about 92% seen only once; the top ten take 0.093%. The sequenced sample was CD4+ T cells from PBMCs. The receptors were gathered from a human donor with multiple sclerosis.

This clonotype was observed once. The V gene is TRBV20-1, the J gene TRBJ2-2, with D possibly being TRBD1 or TRBD2 (6 bases each). There are 15 residues in the CDR3. Deletions cut 2 bases from V and 3 bases from J, with 13 bases between. The germline CDR1 and CDR2 sequences are DFQATT and SNEGSKA (reference sequence). CDR3 sequence: CSARYRAGYTGELFF. The CDR3 region has the DNA TGCAGTGCTAGATACAGGGCGGGGTACACCGGGGAGCTGTTTTTT.

The chain employs TRBV20-1 and TRBJ1-5; maybe TRBD1 (5 bases). V was pared by 1 base and J by 6 bases, with 16 bases between. The CDR3 sequence is 15 residues long. Per germline, CDR1 DFQATT and CDR2 SNEGSKA (reference sequence). The CDR3 reads CSARVLGLTSQPQHF. The CDR3 DNA is TGCAGTGCTAGAGTATTGGGACTCACCAGTCAGCCCCAGCATTTT.

This chain uses TRBV28 with TRBJ1-1; TRBD1 agrees at 7 bases. The germline V gene encodes CDR1 MDHEN and CDR2 SYDVKM. The CDR3 covers 16 residues. J was trimmed by 2 bases and V by 6 bases; bases with no gene match: 12. DNA of the CDR3: TGTGCCAGCAGCCTATTAGGGGGCGCAGGTAACACTGAAGCTTTCTTT. This encodes CASSLLGGAGNTEAFF.

The gene calls are TRBV5-1 and TRBJ2-7, with a tentative D call TRBD2 (5 bases). Per the germline V gene, CDR1 is SGHRS and CDR2 is YFSETQ. V dropped 2 bases and J dropped 6 bases, with 15 bases sitting between them. The CDR3 consists of 14 residues. DNA for the CDR3: TGCGCCAGCAGCTTATTGAGGGAAAACGCCGAGCAGTACTTC. Protein product: CASSLLRENAEQYF.

V and J are TRBV5-4 and TRBJ2-5; TRBD2 agrees at 8 bases. Germline V gene lookup returns CDR1 SGHNT and CDR2 YYREEE (reference sequence). The CDR3 has 16 amino acids. V trimming: 2 bases; J trimming: 4 bases; junction bases outside the gene matches: 10. This CDR3 reads CASSFGGGLLGETQYF. DNA for the CDR3: TGTGCCAGCAGCTTTGGCGGGGGGCTCTTAGGAGAGACCCAGTACTTC. Based on the CDR3 plus reference TRBV5-4 and TRBJ2-5, the full variable domain is ETGVTQSPTHLIKTRGQQVTLRCSSQSGHNTVSWYQQALGQGPQFIFQYYREEENGRGNFPPRFSGLQFPNYSSELNVNALELDDSALYLCASSFGGGLLGETQYFGPGTRLLVL.

This chain links TRBV27 with TRBJ1-5; 7 nucleotides match TRBD1. Germline assignment: CDR1 MNHEY and CDR2 SMNVEV (reference sequence). This CDR3 is 17 amino acids long. The V segment lost 4 bases and the J segment 5 bases; nucleotides outside the gene matches: 14. The CDR3 protein is CASSSFFGDRRDQPQHF. The CDR3 coding sequence is TGTGCCAGCAGTTCTTTCTTCGGGGACAGACGCGATCAGCCCCAGCATTTT.

J is TRBJ2-1 and V is TRBV7-2; TRBD1 aligns across 8 bases. The CDR3 sequence is 15 residues long. CDR1 SGHTA and CDR2 FQGNSA come from the germline V gene. J lost 4 bases, V lost 2 bases, and 4 bases had no gene match. CDR3: CASSLNRQGYNEQFF. DNA of the CDR3: TGTGCCAGCAGCTTAAACCGACAGGGGTACAATGAGCAGTTCTTC.

The chain joins TRBV3-1 to TRBJ2-6; D not certain. Germline assignment: CDR1 LGHDT and CDR2 YNNKEL (reference sequence). Trimming removed 0 bases from V and 0 bases from J, with 3 bases in between. The CDR3 is made up of 15 amino acids. The CDR3 DNA follows: TGTGCCAGCAGCCAAGAGTCCTCTGGGGCCAACGTCCTGACTTTC. It codes for CASSQESSGANVLTF. The entire variable domain, with the rest obtained from reference TRBV3-1 and TRBJ2-6, is as follows: DTAVSQTPKYLVTQMGNDKSIKCEQNLGHDTMYWYKQDSKKFLKIMFSYNNKELIINETVPNRFSPKSPDKAHLNLHINSLELGDSAVYFCASSQESSGANVLTFGAGSRLTVL.

This rearrangement joins TRBV10-3 to TRBJ2-1; weak D call: TRBD1 (6 bases). Germline values: CDR1 ENHRY, CDR2 SYGVKD. The length of the CDR3 is 14 residues. V gave up 4 bases and J gave up 5 bases, with 12 bases separating them. In nucleotides, the CDR3 is TGTGCCATCAGTGTGAGGGACACGGACAATGAGCAGTTCTTC. It codes for CAISVRDTDNEQFF.

There are a few counts of this clonotype. The chain joins TRBV11-2 to TRBJ2-5; D call uncertain. Germline CDR1 SGHAT, CDR2 FQNNGV. The CDR3 has 11 residues. V shed 5 bases and J shed 5 bases, with 6 bases lying between them. The CDR3: CASSPRETQYF. The CDR3 DNA reads TGTGCCAGCAGCCCGAGGGAGACCCAGTACTTC.

This clonotype was detected only a few times. The chain joins TRBV6-2 or TRBV6-3 to TRBJ1-2; possibly TRBD1 for D (5 bases). The germline V gene encodes CDR1 MNHEY and CDR2 SVGEGT. The CDR3 covers 14 residues. V was cut by 6 bases and J by 4 bases, with 15 bases left in between. The CDR3 loop reads CASSPPGLRYGYTF. CDR3 sequence (DNA): TGTGCCAGCAGCCCCCCGGGACTTCGCTATGGCTACACCTTC.

V is TRBV12-3 or TRBV12-4 and J is TRBJ2-7; D remains ambiguous. V lost 2 bases, J lost 1 base, and 12 bases lay in between. The CDR3 length is 15 residues. The CDR3 region is CASSLSTARSYEQYF. Here the CDR3 DNA reads TGTGCCAGCAGTTTAAGTACAGCCCGTTCCTACGAGCAGTACTTC.

CDR3 protein: CASSLSANTEAFF. The CDR3 DNA reads TGTGCCAGCAGCTTATCAGCTAACACTGAAGCTTTCTTT. This chain links TRBV7-3 with TRBJ1-1; D not resolved. Looked up from germline, CDR1 is SGHTA and CDR2 is FQGTGA. Trimming stripped 2 bases from V and 2 bases from J, with 6 bases between. This CDR3 contains 13 residues.

The CDR3, as DNA: TGTGCCAGCAGCTCGGGGGGGCCTCTGACAGATACGCAGTATTTT. Residues: CASSSGGPLTDTQYF. The chain recombines TRBV7-9 with TRBJ2-3, with 8 bases aligning to TRBD2. V shed 4 bases and J 3 bases; nucleotides not matched to a gene: 6. The CDR3 spans 15 residues. Per the germline V gene, CDR1 is SEHNR and CDR2 is FQNEAQ (reference sequence).

J is TRBJ2-7 and V is TRBV7-2, with D perhaps matching TRBD2 (5 bases). Germline V gene data show CDR1 as SGHTA and CDR2 as FQGNSA. CDR3 size: 15 residues. V gave up 1 base and J gave up 0 bases, with 10 bases separating them. The CDR3 DNA follows: TGTGCCAGCAGCTTAGACGGACTGTCCTCCTACGAGCAGTACTTC. It translates to CASSLDGLSSYEQYF.

The genes are TRBV6-5 and TRBJ2-2; 10 bases agree with TRBD2. CDR1 is MNHEY, CDR2 SVGAGI, per germline. V shed 3 bases and J 5 bases; nucleotides not matched to a gene: 9. This CDR3 is 17 amino acids long. The CDR3, as DNA: TGTGCCAGCAGTTATCGAGGGGCAGCGGGGGGGACCGGGGAGCTGTTTTTT. Translated, it gives CASSYRGAAGGTGELFF.

The rearrangement links TRBV6-1 to TRBJ2-3; weak D call: TRBD2 (5 bases). V lost 9 bases and J 5 bases, leaving 15 bases between the germline ends. The CDR3 runs 13 residues. Germline CDR1 is MNHNS and CDR2 is SASEGT. CDR3 sequence (DNA): TGTGCCAGTGGGAGCCAAATTCTAGATACGCAGTATTTT. It codes for CASGSQILDTQYF.